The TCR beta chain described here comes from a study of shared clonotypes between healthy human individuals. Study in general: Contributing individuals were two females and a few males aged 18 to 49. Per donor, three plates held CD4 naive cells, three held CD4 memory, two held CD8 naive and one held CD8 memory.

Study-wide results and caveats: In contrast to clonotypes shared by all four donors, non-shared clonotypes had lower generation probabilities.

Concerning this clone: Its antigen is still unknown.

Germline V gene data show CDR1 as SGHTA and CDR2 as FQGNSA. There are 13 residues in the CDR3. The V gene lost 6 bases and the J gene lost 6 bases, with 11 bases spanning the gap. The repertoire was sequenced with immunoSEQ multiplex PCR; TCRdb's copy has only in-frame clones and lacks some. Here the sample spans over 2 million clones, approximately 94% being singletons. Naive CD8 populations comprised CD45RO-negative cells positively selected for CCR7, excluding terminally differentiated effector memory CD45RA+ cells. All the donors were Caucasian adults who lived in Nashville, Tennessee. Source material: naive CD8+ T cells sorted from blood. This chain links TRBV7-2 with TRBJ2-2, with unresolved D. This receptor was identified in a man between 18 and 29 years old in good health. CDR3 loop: CASRMLGSGELFF. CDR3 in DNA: TGTGCCAGCAGGATGTTGGGCTCCGGGGAGCTGTTTTTT.